The next 26 T cell receptor beta chains were all read from a single sample in a study of control samples from healthy donors and cancer patients. Some clones are missing from TCRdb's copy, which holds only in-frame ones; the method was immunoSEQ multiplex PCR. The sample lists 150,000 to 200,000 clones; approximately 94% were seen once. The material sequenced was blood. The receptors derive from a woman aged 40-49 years in good health.

This clone has only a few counts. This chain connects TRBV6-2 or TRBV6-3 to TRBJ1-2; D gene uncertain. The CDR3 length is 15 residues. Between the trimmed V and J ends, which lost 0 bases and 0 bases, there was a span of 8 bases. The germline CDR1 and CDR2 sequences are MNHEY and SVGEGT. CDR3 residues: CASSYSWGANYGYTF. As DNA, the CDR3 is TGTGCCAGCAGTTACTCGTGGGGAGCTAACTATGGCTACACCTTC.

The chain joins TRBV19 to TRBJ1-2, with 7 bases matching TRBD1. Trimming at V came to 7 bases and at J to 2 bases, leaving 7 bases not matched to a gene. Germline V gene data show CDR1 as LNHDA and CDR2 as SQIVND (reference sequence). The length of the CDR3 is 14 residues. CDR3: CASTLGTANYGYTF. CDR3 bases: TGTGCCAGTACCCTAGGGACAGCCAACTATGGCTACACCTTC.

The chain couples TRBV12-3 or TRBV12-4 to TRBJ1-4; a possible D gene is TRBD1 (5 bases). The CDR3 extends over 12 amino acids. V was clipped by 6 bases and J by 7 bases, with 9 bases between them. CDR3 DNA: TGTGCCAGCAGCTATGGGGGTGAAAAACTGTTTTTT. Encoded protein: CASSYGGEKLFF.

The chain employs TRBV30 and TRBJ1-2; D ambiguous. The CDR3 covers 15 residues. Between the trimmed V and J ends, which lost 0 bases and 3 bases, there was a span of 14 bases. In germline, CDR1 is GTSNPN, CDR2 SVGIG (reference sequence). This CDR3 is CAWSVGVLLYYGYTF. CDR3 bases: TGTGCCTGGAGTGTAGGTGTCCTCTTGTACTATGGCTACACCTTC.

The CDR3 reads CASSQYIGPQHF. The CDR3, as DNA: TGTGCCAGCAGCCAATATATTGGGCCCCAGCATTTT. V and J are TRBV12-3 or TRBV12-4 and TRBJ1-5; D not certain. The V end was cut by 6 bases, the J end by 9 bases, with 12 bases between. This CDR3 region has 12 residues.

This clone was observed once. The chain links TRBV5-4 to TRBJ2-4; 7 nucleotides align to TRBD2. Per the germline V gene, CDR1 is SGHNT and CDR2 is YYREEE (reference sequence). The CDR3 spans 15 residues. Germline trimming cut 1 base from V and 0 bases from J; bases unmatched to any gene: 1. The CDR3 region is CASSLTGGAKNIQYF. The CDR3 bases are TGTGCCAGCAGCTTGACGGGGGGAGCCAAAAACATTCAGTACTTC.

The genes are TRBV15 and TRBJ1-1; no firm D call. Trimming removed 1 base from V and 3 bases from J, with 9 bases in between. CDR3 size: 14 residues. The germline V gene encodes CDR1 LNHNV and CDR2 YYDKDF (reference sequence). The CDR3 nucleotides read TGTGCCACCAGCAGAGTTTACCAGGACACTGAAGCTTTCTTT. Protein sequence: CATSRVYQDTEAFF.

The chain carries TRBV28 and TRBJ1-6, with unresolved D. The germline V gene encodes CDR1 MDHEN and CDR2 SYDVKM. This CDR3 has 11 residues. V was cut by 6 bases and J by 10 bases, with 7 bases left in between. In DNA, the CDR3 is TGTGCCAGCAGAGGCGGGTCACCCCTCCACTTT. Protein sequence: CASRGGSPLHF.

The chain combines TRBV3-1 (or the pseudogene TRBV3-2) with TRBJ1-5; D uncertain. Germline CDR1 and CDR2: LGHDT and YNNKEL (reference sequence). The CDR3 is 15 amino acids. The V end was cut by 1 base, the J end by 0 bases, with 7 bases between. CDR3 in DNA: TGTGCCAGCAGCCAAGTTCCCCATAGCAATCAGCCCCAGCATTTT. This sequence encodes CASSQVPHSNQPQHF.

V usage is TRBV7-3 and J usage is TRBJ1-2; TRBD1 matches 7 bases. Germline V lookup: CDR1 SGHTA, CDR2 FQGTGA. The junction had 7 bases not matched to a gene; V was cut back by 6 bases and J by 6 bases. CDR3 length: 13 amino acids. CDR3: CASSTTGYDGYTF. In DNA, the CDR3 is TGTGCCAGCAGTACGACAGGGTATGATGGCTACACCTTC.

Points on this clone: This sample also contains other DNA sequences that code for the same CDR3. The V gene is TRBV5-1, the J gene TRBJ2-4; no firm D call. This CDR3 contains 14 residues. CDR1 is SGHRS, CDR2 YFSETQ, per germline. The V and J ends lost 4 bases and 6 bases respectively, with 14 bases between them. The DNA of the CDR3 is TGCGCCAGCAGCCTGGACCGGGCAACAAACATTCAGTACTTC. Amino acid sequence: CASSLDRATNIQYF.

J is TRBJ1-2 and V is TRBV6-5; D might be TRBD1 (5 bases). Per the germline V gene, CDR1 is MNHEY and CDR2 is SVGAGI. The CDR3 is 14 amino acids. The V gene lost 4 bases and the J gene lost 8 bases, with 17 bases spanning the gap. The CDR3, as DNA: TGTGCCAGCAGTTTCGACTGGTCCCAGGGCGGCTACACCTTC. Translating gives CASSFDWSQGGYTF.

V and J are TRBV6-1 and TRBJ1-3; D is undetermined. Trimming shortened V by 0 bases and J by 4 bases, and 16 bases separated the two germline ends. The CDR3 consists of 17 residues. Germline CDR1 MNHNS, CDR2 SASEGT. The CDR3, as DNA: TGTGCCAGCAGTGAAGCGAGCGGGGATCCAGCCGGAAACACCATATATTTT. This gives the protein CASSEASGDPAGNTIYF.

The rearrangement joins TRBV6-1 to TRBJ1-5, with D possibly matching TRBD1 (5 bases). Germline V gene sequence: CDR1 MNHNS, CDR2 SASEGT. V dropped 3 bases and J dropped 6 bases, with 12 bases sitting between them. This CDR3 is 14 amino acids long. The DNA of the CDR3 is TGTGCCAGCAGTGAGGGGCAGGACTTTCAGCCCCAGCATTTT. Its protein product is CASSEGQDFQPQHF.

The chain employs TRBV12-5 and TRBJ2-3, with D unresolved. This CDR3 region has 16 residues. CDR1 and CDR2 from the germline V gene are LGHNT and FRNRAP. With 0 bases removed from V and 0 bases from J, the gap between germline ends came to 10 bases. CDR3 region: CASGLVIGYSTDTQYF. CDR3 sequence (DNA): TGTGCTAGTGGTTTGGTGATCGGTTATAGCACAGATACGCAGTATTTT.

The chain employs TRBV6-5 and TRBJ2-1, with 12 positions matching TRBD2. The germline V gene encodes CDR1 MNHEY and CDR2 SVGAGI. After removal of 7 bases from V and 7 bases from J, the junction contained 5 bases not matched to a gene. This CDR3 has 14 residues. The CDR3 loop reads CASIGLAGRNEQFF. CDR3 coding DNA: TGTGCCAGCATCGGACTAGCGGGAAGGAATGAGCAGTTCTTC.

The chain couples TRBV20-1 to TRBJ1-5; 11 nucleotides match TRBD1. The V gene end was trimmed by 3 bases and the J gene end by 4 bases; junction bases not matched to a gene: 11. CDR1 is DFQATT and CDR2 is SNEGSKA in the germline V gene (reference sequence). The CDR3 length is 17 residues. The CDR3 protein is CSASKARGTGGNQPQHF. CDR3 nucleotides: TGCAGTGCTAGTAAGGCCCGCGGGACAGGGGGGAATCAGCCCCAGCATTTT.

The rearrangement uses TRBV27 and TRBJ1-5, with a tentative D call TRBD1 (5 bases). CDR1 and CDR2 (germline): MNHEY, SMNVEV (reference sequence). The V gene lost 6 bases and the J gene lost 0 bases, with 15 bases spanning the gap. The CDR3 covers 16 residues. The CDR3 DNA sequence: TGTGCCAGCAGGTTGGGGGGATCGTATAGCAATCAGCCCCAGCATTTT. Amino acid sequence: CASRLGGSYSNQPQHF.

The chain has TRBV27 and TRBJ1-6; no firm D call. V was clipped by 6 bases and J by 0 bases, with 15 bases between them. The CDR3 is 17 amino acids. Germline V gives CDR1 MNHEY, CDR2 SMNVEV (reference sequence). CDR3 in DNA: TGTGCCAGCAGCCTATTCGTGGGGAGCTCCTATAATTCACCCCTCCACTTT. Its translation is CASSLFVGSSYNSPLHF.

The chain combines TRBV7-9 with TRBJ2-1, with 12 bases lining up with TRBD2. The V gene end was trimmed by 2 bases and the J gene end by 2 bases; junction bases not matched to a gene: 1. The length of the CDR3 is 16 residues. Germline V gives CDR1 SEHNR, CDR2 FQNEAQ (reference sequence). The CDR3 region has the DNA TGTGCCAGCAGCTTACTAGCGGGAGGGCCCTACAATGAGCAGTTCTTC. Its translation: CASSLLAGGPYNEQFF.

This chain uses TRBV7-3 with TRBJ1-6; the D gene is possibly TRBD1 (5 bases). Per the germline V gene, CDR1 is SGHTA and CDR2 is FQGTGA. The V end was cut by 1 base, the J end by 11 bases, with 15 bases between. This CDR3 region has 15 residues. The CDR3 here is CASSLSGTARAPLHF. As DNA, the CDR3 is TGTGCCAGCAGCTTAAGCGGGACGGCCCGGGCACCCCTCCACTTT. The full variable domain, its missing parts supplied by reference TRBV7-3 and TRBJ1-6, is GAGVSQTPSNKVTEKGKYVELRCDPISGHTALYWYRQSLGQGPEFLIYFQGTGAADDSGLPNDRFFAVRPEGSVSTLKIQRTERGDSAVYLCASSLSGTARAPLHFGNGTRLTVT.

The genes are TRBV6-2 or TRBV6-3 and TRBJ2-1, with 10 bases that match TRBD1. The CDR3 is 15 residues long. Germline CDR1 is MNHEY and CDR2 is SVGEGT. The ends lost 6 bases at V and 3 bases at J; junction bases unmatched: 5. CDR3 coding DNA: TGTGCCAGCAGCTCGGGGACAGGGGTCTACAATGAGCAGTTCTTC. This translates into CASSSGTGVYNEQFF.

The J gene is TRBJ1-2, the V gene TRBV5-4; D is ambiguous. The germline CDR1 and CDR2 sequences are SGHNT and YYREEE (reference sequence). CDR3 length: 14 residues. The V and J ends lost 1 base and 8 bases respectively, with 15 bases between them. This chain's CDR3 is CASSLLVGEWGYTF. In DNA, the CDR3 is TGTGCCAGCAGCTTGTTGGTCGGGGAATGGGGCTACACCTTC.

The chain has TRBV7-9 and TRBJ1-3; a possible D gene is TRBD1 (6 bases). Germline V CDR1 and CDR2: SEHNR, FQNEAQ (reference sequence). The CDR3 runs 14 residues. The germline V and J ends were trimmed by 4 bases and 3 bases, with 10 bases remaining between them. CDR3 sequence: CASSSTGSGNTIYF. In DNA, the CDR3 is TGTGCCAGCAGCTCAACAGGGAGTGGAAACACCATATATTTT.

CDR3 coding DNA: TGTGCCACCAGCAGGTTCGGGGCTCCCGAGGAAGAGACCCAGTACTTC. Its protein is CATSRFGAPEEETQYF. The gene calls are TRBV15 and TRBJ2-5, with D perhaps TRBD1 or TRBD2 (5 bases each). The CDR3 totals 16 residues. CDR1 is LNHNV, CDR2 YYDKDF, per germline (reference sequence). Trimming shortened V by 3 bases and J by 3 bases, and 17 bases separated the two germline ends.

This chain uses TRBV4-2 with TRBJ2-5; TRBD1 matches 8 bases. Germline V gene lookup returns CDR1 LGHNA and CDR2 YNFKEQ. V lost 4 bases, J lost 1 base, and 8 bases stayed unmatched. The CDR3 is 16 amino acids. This chain's CDR3 is CASSPIGQGLQETQYF. In DNA, the CDR3 is TGTGCCAGCAGCCCGATAGGACAGGGACTCCAAGAGACCCAGTACTTC.